This T cell receptor (beta chain) was identified during a study of T-cell memory formation after mild COVID-19. The study, taken as a whole, reports: Whereas later expanders leaned CD4+, clones contracting day 15 to 85 showed a balanced CD4/CD8 makeup.

With respect to this clonotype: What it binds is unknown.

Germline lookup yields CDR1 SGHAT and CDR2 FQNNGV. The CDR3 consists of 14 residues. V was pared by 4 bases and J by 8 bases, with 15 bases between. From the 5' RACE reads, TCRdb called clonotypes with MiXCR, one entry per CDR3 protein. The sample lists 450,000 or so distinct CDR3 sequences, roughly 25% occurring once. Input material: PBMCs or a T cell subset sorted from them (not recorded which). This receptor was identified in an adult woman who had mild COVID-19 (a few samples of this study predate the infection). Cell type and time point are not known. This chain connects TRBV11-2 to TRBJ2-1; D possibly corresponds to TRBD2 (7 bases). The CDR3 is CASSSLEGGYEQFF. CDR3 bases: TGTGCCAGCAGCTCTTTGGAGGGGGGGTATGAGCAGTTCTTC. Drawing the rest from reference TRBV11-2 and TRBJ2-1, the complete variable domain is EAGVAQSPRYKIIEKRQSVAFWCNPISGHATLYWYQQILGQGPKLLIQFQNNGVVDDSQLPKDRFSAERLKGVDSTLKIQPAKLEDSAVYLCASSSLEGGYEQFFGPGTRLTVL.